Listed below are T cell receptor beta chains from one sample, sequenced in a study of T cell responses to AZD1222 COVID-19 vaccine. Sequencing was performed with immunoSEQ multiplex PCR; in TCRdb, only in-frame clones are kept and a portion is missing. Recorded for this sample: about 140,000 clones. The specimen sequenced was peripheral blood. The receptors stem from an adult in good health. CDR3s leave out the opening cysteine and the closing phenylalanine or tryptophan. Fields, in order: V gene, J gene, CDR3 protein.

v_gene: TRBV7-8
j_gene: TRBJ2-3
CDR3aa: ASSLGAGESDTQY

v_gene: TRBV7-9
j_gene: TRBJ1-2
CDR3aa: ASSFEEGASGGYT

v_gene: TRBV14
j_gene: TRBJ2-3
CDR3aa: ASSQTGTVKRDTQY

v_gene: TRBV6-5
j_gene: TRBJ1-3
CDR3aa: ASSYSRSGGNTIY

v_gene: TRBV2
j_gene: TRBJ1-1
CDR3aa: ASRLGGETEAF

v_gene: TRBV6-5
j_gene: TRBJ1-1
CDR3aa: ASSYTGDWNTEAF

v_gene: TRBV7-3
j_gene: TRBJ2-2
CDR3aa: ASRTGTYSGELF

v_gene: TRBV7-8
j_gene: TRBJ1-1
CDR3aa: ASSLEQGQKAF

v_gene: TRBV2
j_gene: TRBJ2-7
CDR3aa: ASRVQGASYEQY

v_gene: TRBV6-1
j_gene: TRBJ1-3
CDR3aa: ASSEGRYTIY

v_gene: TRBV5-1
j_gene: TRBJ2-1
CDR3aa: ASSLAKGARYNEQF

v_gene: TRBV18
j_gene: TRBJ2-1
CDR3aa: ASSLGQGAGNNEQF

v_gene: TRBV3-1/TRBV3-2
j_gene: TRBJ1-2
CDR3aa: ASSQVSGGLGYT

v_gene: TRBV4-2
j_gene: TRBJ1-2
CDR3aa: ASSPQTATPRYGYT

v_gene: TRBV30
j_gene: TRBJ2-7
CDR3aa: AWSNRGTGTYEQY

v_gene: TRBV11-3
j_gene: TRBJ1-1
CDR3aa: ASSPRQAVNTEAF

v_gene: TRBV30
j_gene: TRBJ1-5
CDR3aa: AWSFGSWGQPQH

v_gene: TRBV10-2
j_gene: TRBJ2-2
CDR3aa: ARQDRERVTGELF

v_gene: TRBV11-2
j_gene: TRBJ2-2
CDR3aa: ASSLRPGQNTGELF

v_gene: TRBV5-6
j_gene: TRBJ2-2
CDR3aa: ASSLSGGRSTGELF

v_gene: TRBV4-1
j_gene: TRBJ2-3
CDR3aa: ASSPSGGFTDTQY

v_gene: TRBV11-2
j_gene: TRBJ2-5
CDR3aa: ASSFQGLAGKQETQY

v_gene: TRBV2
j_gene: TRBJ1-6
CDR3aa: ASSEALSVPYLNSPLH

v_gene: TRBV5-6
j_gene: TRBJ1-2
CDR3aa: ASSLGNNYGYT

v_gene: TRBV6-2/TRBV6-3
j_gene: TRBJ2-7
CDR3aa: ASSYETGVWGY

v_gene: TRBV7-9
j_gene: TRBJ2-5
CDR3aa: ASSFRTVEETQY

v_gene: TRBV20-1
j_gene: TRBJ1-5
CDR3aa: SASGSNQPQH

v_gene: TRBV10-1
j_gene: TRBJ1-1
CDR3aa: ASSEQGKGKTEAF

v_gene: TRBV29-1
j_gene: TRBJ1-2
CDR3aa: SAPIADRDGNYGYT

v_gene: TRBV27
j_gene: TRBJ2-7
CDR3aa: ASSLSWGTGAHEQY

v_gene: TRBV29-1
j_gene: TRBJ2-3
CDR3aa: SVEDPGRGNPDTQY

v_gene: TRBV5-6
j_gene: TRBJ1-2
CDR3aa: ASSSKRVQGPTYLLHYT

v_gene: TRBV6-1
j_gene: TRBJ2-1
CDR3aa: ASSESRIGEQF

v_gene: TRBV19
j_gene: TRBJ1-1
CDR3aa: ASSSTGDTEAF

v_gene: TRBV9
j_gene: TRBJ2-7
CDR3aa: ASSADRASYEQY

v_gene: TRBV12-3/TRBV12-4
j_gene: TRBJ1-1
CDR3aa: ASSLGPATEAF

v_gene: TRBV29-1
j_gene: TRBJ1-3
CDR3aa: SVERDFSGNTIY

v_gene: TRBV19
j_gene: TRBJ1-4
CDR3aa: ASSIVSRGGEKLF

v_gene: TRBV7-2
j_gene: TRBJ1-5
CDR3aa: ASSRGLARGNQPQH

v_gene: TRBV6-1
j_gene: TRBJ1-3
CDR3aa: ASSEVFRAGKGNTIY

v_gene: TRBV7-9
j_gene: TRBJ1-1
CDR3aa: ASSSGWNTEAF

v_gene: TRBV7-2
j_gene: TRBJ2-6
CDR3aa: ASSLDRTGSTGANVLT

v_gene: TRBV7-2
j_gene: TRBJ1-5
CDR3aa: ASSLGGQFNQPQH

v_gene: TRBV13
j_gene: TRBJ2-5
CDR3aa: ASSLARTASIQETQY

v_gene: TRBV11-3
j_gene: TRBJ2-5
CDR3aa: ASSLGETQY

v_gene: TRBV15
j_gene: TRBJ2-7
CDR3aa: ATSRDTVHEQY

v_gene: TRBV27
j_gene: TRBJ1-2
CDR3aa: ASSFGQGAGGYT

v_gene: TRBV28
j_gene: TRBJ1-5
CDR3aa: ASIQGVGQPQH